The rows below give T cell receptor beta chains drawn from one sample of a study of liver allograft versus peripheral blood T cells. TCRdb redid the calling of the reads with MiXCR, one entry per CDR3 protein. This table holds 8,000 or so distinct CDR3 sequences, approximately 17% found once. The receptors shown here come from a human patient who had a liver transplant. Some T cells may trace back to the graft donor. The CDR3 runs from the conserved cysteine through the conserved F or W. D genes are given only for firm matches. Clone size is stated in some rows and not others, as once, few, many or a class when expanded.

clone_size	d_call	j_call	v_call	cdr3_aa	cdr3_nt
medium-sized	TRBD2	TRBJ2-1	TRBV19	CASSASLAGGTDGSYNEQFF	TGTGCCAGTAGTGCCTCACTAGCGGGGGGGACCGACGGCTCCTACAATGAGCAGTTCTTC
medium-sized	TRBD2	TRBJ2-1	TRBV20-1	CSARAGTSSHEQFF	TGCAGTGCTAGAGCCGGGACTAGCAGCCATGAGCAGTTCTTC
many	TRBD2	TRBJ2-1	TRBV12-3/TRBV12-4	CASSFRGGDYNEQFF	TGTGCCAGCAGTTTTCGGGGAGGGGATTACAATGAGCAGTTCTTC
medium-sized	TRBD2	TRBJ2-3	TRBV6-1	CASKLAASTDTQYF	TGTGCCAGCAAACTAGCGGCTAGCACAGATACGCAGTATTTT
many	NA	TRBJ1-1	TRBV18	CASSPMGPGNTEAFF	TGTGCCAGCTCACCAATGGGACCGGGGAACACTGAAGCTTTCTTT
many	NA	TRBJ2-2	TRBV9	CASSEGVAAPNTGELFF	TGTGCCAGCAGCGAAGGGGTCGCCGCCCCCAACACCGGGGAGCTGTTTTTT
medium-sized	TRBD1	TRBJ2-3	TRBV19	CASSNRGLMGTDTQYF	TGTGCCAGTAGCAACAGGGGGCTTATGGGCACAGATACGCAGTATTTT
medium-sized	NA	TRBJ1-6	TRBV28	CASSSGGLLYSPLHF	TGTGCCAGCAGTTCGGGAGGACTACTATATTCACCCCTCCACTTT
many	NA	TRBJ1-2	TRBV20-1	CSAEPGARVGGYTF	TGCAGTGCAGAACCTGGGGCCAGGGTAGGTGGCTACACCTTC
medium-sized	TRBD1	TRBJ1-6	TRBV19	CASSFGQGWNSPLHF	TGTGCCAGTAGTTTCGGACAGGGATGGAATTCACCCCTCCACTTT
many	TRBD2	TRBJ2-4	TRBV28	CASSLWGSGEAKNIQYF	TGTGCCAGCAGTTTATGGGGGAGCGGGGAGGCCAAAAACATTCAGTACTTC
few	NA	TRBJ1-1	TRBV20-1	CSASRVASTEAFF	TGCAGTGCTAGCAGGGTCGCGAGCACTGAAGCTTTCTTT
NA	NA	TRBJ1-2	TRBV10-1	CASTKLAGGGWYGYTF	TGCGCCAGCACAAAACTCGCGGGCGGTGGCTGGTATGGCTACACCTTC
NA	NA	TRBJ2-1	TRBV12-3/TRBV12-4	CASSLSRNNEQFF	TGTGCCAGCAGTCTCAGTAGAAACAATGAGCAGTTCTTC
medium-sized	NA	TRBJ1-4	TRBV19	CASSTGTTNEKLFF	TGTGCCAGTAGTACAGGGACAACTAATGAAAAACTGTTTTTT
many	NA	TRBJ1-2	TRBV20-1	CSAGDSDYGYTF	TGCAGTGCGGGAGACAGCGACTATGGCTACACCTTC
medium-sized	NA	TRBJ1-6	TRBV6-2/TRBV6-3	CASSYKGPGYNSPLHF	TGTGCCAGCAGTTACAAGGGGCCCGGCTATAATTCACCCCTCCACTTT
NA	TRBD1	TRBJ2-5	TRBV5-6	CASSLAGQGGETQYF	TGTGCCAGCAGCTTGGCCGGACAGGGCGGAGAGACCCAGTACTTC
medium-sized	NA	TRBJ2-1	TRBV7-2	CASSLRPGNEQFF	TGTGCCAGCAGCTTAAGACCGGGCAATGAGCAGTTCTTC
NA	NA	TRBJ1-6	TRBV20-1	CSARGRGSYNSPLHF	TGCAGTGCCCGAGGACGGGGTTCCTATAATTCACCCCTCCACTTT
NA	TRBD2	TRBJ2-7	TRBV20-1	CSASKLTSGVYEQYF	TGCAGTGCTAGTAAACTGACTAGCGGGGTTTACGAGCAGTACTTC
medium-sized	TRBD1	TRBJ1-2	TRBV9	CASSGAWTGGDTYGYTF	TGTGCCAGCAGCGGGGCCTGGACAGGGGGAGATACTTATGGCTACACCTTC
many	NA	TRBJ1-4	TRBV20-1	CSAREPGPSREKLFF	TGCAGTGCTAGAGAACCGGGACCTTCGAGGGAAAAACTGTTTTTT
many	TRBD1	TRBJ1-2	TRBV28	CASSLPTGQGSGYTF	TGTGCCAGCAGCTTACCCACGGGACAGGGGTCCGGCTACACCTTC
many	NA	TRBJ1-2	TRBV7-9	CASSLQGYYGYTF	TGTGCCAGCAGCTTACAGGGGTACTATGGCTACACCTTC
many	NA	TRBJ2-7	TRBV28	CASSEGWGSHEQYF	TGTGCCAGCAGTGAGGGGTGGGGTTCCCACGAGCAGTACTTC
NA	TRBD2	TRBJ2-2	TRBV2	CASSAGTSGRGTGELFF	TGTGCCAGCAGTGCCGGGACTAGCGGTAGGGGCACCGGGGAGCTGTTTTTT
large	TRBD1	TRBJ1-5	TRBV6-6	CASSYSTGSGQPQHF	TGTGCCAGCAGTTACTCGACAGGGTCGGGTCAGCCCCAGCATTTT
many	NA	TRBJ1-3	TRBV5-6	CASSFVDTSSGNTIYF	TGTGCCAGCAGCTTCGTCGACACCAGCTCTGGAAACACCATATATTTT
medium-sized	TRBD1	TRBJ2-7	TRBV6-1	CASKPRQGNSEQYF	TGTGCCAGCAAACCCAGACAGGGTAATAGCGAGCAGTACTTC
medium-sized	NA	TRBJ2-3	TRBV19	CASRPISTDTQYF	TGTGCCAGTAGACCAATAAGCACAGATACGCAGTATTTT
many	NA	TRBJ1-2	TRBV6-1	CASKEGPGNYGYTF	TGTGCCAGCAAAGAAGGGCCGGGAAACTATGGCTACACCTTC
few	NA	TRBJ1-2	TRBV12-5	CASGSGPDLNYGYTF	TGTGCTAGTGGTTCCGGGCCAGACCTCAACTATGGCTACACCTTC
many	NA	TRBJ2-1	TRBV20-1	CSARDRPDNEQFF	TGCAGTGCTAGAGATCGGCCTGACAATGAGCAGTTCTTC
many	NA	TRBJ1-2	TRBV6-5	CASGELRQHGYTF	TGTGCCAGCGGCGAACTAAGACAGCATGGCTACACCTTC
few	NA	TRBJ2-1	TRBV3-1	CASTARGWRDEQFF	TGTGCCAGCACCGCCAGAGGGTGGCGGGATGAGCAGTTCTTC
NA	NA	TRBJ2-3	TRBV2	CASSYYSTDTQYF	TGTGCCAGCAGCTATTACAGCACAGATACGCAGTATTTT
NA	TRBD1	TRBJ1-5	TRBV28	CATRTGNQPQHF	TGTGCCACAAGGACAGGGAATCAGCCCCAGCATTTT
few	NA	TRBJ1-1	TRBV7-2	CASRGTSRMNTEAFF	TGTGCCAGCAGGGGGACAAGCCGAATGAACACTGAAGCTTTCTTT
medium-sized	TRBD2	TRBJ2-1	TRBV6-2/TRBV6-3	CASRRLAGSNEQFF	TGTGCCAGCAGGAGACTAGCGGGGAGCAATGAGCAGTTCTTC
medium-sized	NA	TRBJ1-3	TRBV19	CASSIETGISGNTIYF	TGTGCCAGTAGTATAGAAACAGGAATCTCTGGAAACACCATATATTTT
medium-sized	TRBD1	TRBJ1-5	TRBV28	CASSSGTGRPNQPQHF	TGTGCCAGCAGTTCTGGGACAGGGAGGCCGAATCAGCCCCAGCATTTT
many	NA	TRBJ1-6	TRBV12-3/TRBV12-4	CASSLRPPTQGNSPLHF	TGTGCCAGCAGTCTCCGCCCTCCTACACAGGGAAATTCACCCCTCCACTTT
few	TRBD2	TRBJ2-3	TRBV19	CAASGSTDTQYF	TGTGCCGCTAGCGGCAGCACAGATACGCAGTATTTT
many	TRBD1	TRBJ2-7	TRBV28	CASSSPGQGLYEQYF	TGTGCCAGCAGTTCGCCGGGACAGGGTCTCTACGAGCAGTACTTC
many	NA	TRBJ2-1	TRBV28	CASSLRNEQFF	TGTGCCAGCAGTTTGAGGAATGAGCAGTTCTTC
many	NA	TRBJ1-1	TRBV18	CASSPGLNTEAFF	TGTGCCAGCTCACCTGGCTTGAACACTGAAGCTTTCTTT
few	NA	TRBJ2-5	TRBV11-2	CASSFTGLETQYF	TGTGCCAGCAGCTTTACAGGGCTCGAGACCCAGTACTTC
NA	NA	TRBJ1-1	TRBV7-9	CASSFRDEAFF	TGTGCCAGCAGTTTCCGAGACGAAGCTTTCTTT
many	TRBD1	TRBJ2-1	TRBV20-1	CSAWTGTGSYNEQFF	TGCAGTGCTTGGACCGGGACAGGGTCCTACAATGAGCAGTTCTTC
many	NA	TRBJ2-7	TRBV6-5	CASSYSSSISYEQYF	TGTGCCAGCAGTTACTCTTCCAGTATCTCCTACGAGCAGTACTTC
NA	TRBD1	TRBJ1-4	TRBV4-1	CASSQDRDRGLGKLFF	TGCGCCAGCAGCCAAGATAGGGACAGGGGGCTTGGAAAACTGTTTTTT
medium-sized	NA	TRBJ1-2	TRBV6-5	CASSYRANYGYTF	TGTGCCAGCAGTTACAGGGCCAACTATGGCTACACCTTC
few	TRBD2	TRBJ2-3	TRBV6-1	CASSSGLAGETDTQYF	TGTGCCAGCAGTTCGGGACTAGCGGGGGAAACAGATACGCAGTATTTT
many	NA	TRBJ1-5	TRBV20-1	CSARDTEHQGGNQPQHF	TGCAGTGCTAGAGATACGGAACATCAAGGAGGGAATCAGCCCCAGCATTTT
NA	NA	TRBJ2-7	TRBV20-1	CSARDLQEQYF	TGCAGTGCTAGAGACCTACAGGAGCAGTACTTC
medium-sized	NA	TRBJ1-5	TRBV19	CASSIASNQPQHF	TGTGCCAGTAGTATTGCCTCGAATCAGCCCCAGCATTTT
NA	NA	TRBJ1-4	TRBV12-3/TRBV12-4	CASTRHSTNEKLFF	TGTGCCAGCACCCGACACTCAACTAATGAAAAACTGTTTTTT